This T cell receptor beta chain is from a study of T cell responses to AZD1222 COVID-19 vaccine. Broader study findings: It was only after the peak T cell response that any repertoires were sampled. With dominance at 160-218 and 743-854, vaccine-associated CD4 TCRs spanned spike. Among AZD1222 vaccinees, only 5 or 6 were seropositive at baseline. There were mostly white British donors and more females than males, and clonal diversity was possibly underestimated.

For this clone: Its antigen is not known.

CDR3 length equals 14 residues. V lost 4 bases to trimming and J lost 4 bases, with 12 bases between them. The germline V gene has CDR1 KGHDR and CDR2 SFDVKD. Profiled with immunoSEQ multiplex PCR; TCRdb holds only in-frame clones, not every one. The sample holds some 94,000 clones, around nine tenths seen once. This specimen was peripheral blood, taken 28 days after the second AZD1222 dose. The V and J genes are TRBV24-1 and TRBJ1-1; tentative D call: TRBD1 (5 bases). This receptor was obtained from an adult who received the AZD1222 COVID-19 vaccine. The CDR3 sequence: CATSDRGHPTEAFF. Written as DNA, the CDR3 is TGTGCCACCAGTGACCGAGGACATCCCACTGAAGCTTTCTTT.